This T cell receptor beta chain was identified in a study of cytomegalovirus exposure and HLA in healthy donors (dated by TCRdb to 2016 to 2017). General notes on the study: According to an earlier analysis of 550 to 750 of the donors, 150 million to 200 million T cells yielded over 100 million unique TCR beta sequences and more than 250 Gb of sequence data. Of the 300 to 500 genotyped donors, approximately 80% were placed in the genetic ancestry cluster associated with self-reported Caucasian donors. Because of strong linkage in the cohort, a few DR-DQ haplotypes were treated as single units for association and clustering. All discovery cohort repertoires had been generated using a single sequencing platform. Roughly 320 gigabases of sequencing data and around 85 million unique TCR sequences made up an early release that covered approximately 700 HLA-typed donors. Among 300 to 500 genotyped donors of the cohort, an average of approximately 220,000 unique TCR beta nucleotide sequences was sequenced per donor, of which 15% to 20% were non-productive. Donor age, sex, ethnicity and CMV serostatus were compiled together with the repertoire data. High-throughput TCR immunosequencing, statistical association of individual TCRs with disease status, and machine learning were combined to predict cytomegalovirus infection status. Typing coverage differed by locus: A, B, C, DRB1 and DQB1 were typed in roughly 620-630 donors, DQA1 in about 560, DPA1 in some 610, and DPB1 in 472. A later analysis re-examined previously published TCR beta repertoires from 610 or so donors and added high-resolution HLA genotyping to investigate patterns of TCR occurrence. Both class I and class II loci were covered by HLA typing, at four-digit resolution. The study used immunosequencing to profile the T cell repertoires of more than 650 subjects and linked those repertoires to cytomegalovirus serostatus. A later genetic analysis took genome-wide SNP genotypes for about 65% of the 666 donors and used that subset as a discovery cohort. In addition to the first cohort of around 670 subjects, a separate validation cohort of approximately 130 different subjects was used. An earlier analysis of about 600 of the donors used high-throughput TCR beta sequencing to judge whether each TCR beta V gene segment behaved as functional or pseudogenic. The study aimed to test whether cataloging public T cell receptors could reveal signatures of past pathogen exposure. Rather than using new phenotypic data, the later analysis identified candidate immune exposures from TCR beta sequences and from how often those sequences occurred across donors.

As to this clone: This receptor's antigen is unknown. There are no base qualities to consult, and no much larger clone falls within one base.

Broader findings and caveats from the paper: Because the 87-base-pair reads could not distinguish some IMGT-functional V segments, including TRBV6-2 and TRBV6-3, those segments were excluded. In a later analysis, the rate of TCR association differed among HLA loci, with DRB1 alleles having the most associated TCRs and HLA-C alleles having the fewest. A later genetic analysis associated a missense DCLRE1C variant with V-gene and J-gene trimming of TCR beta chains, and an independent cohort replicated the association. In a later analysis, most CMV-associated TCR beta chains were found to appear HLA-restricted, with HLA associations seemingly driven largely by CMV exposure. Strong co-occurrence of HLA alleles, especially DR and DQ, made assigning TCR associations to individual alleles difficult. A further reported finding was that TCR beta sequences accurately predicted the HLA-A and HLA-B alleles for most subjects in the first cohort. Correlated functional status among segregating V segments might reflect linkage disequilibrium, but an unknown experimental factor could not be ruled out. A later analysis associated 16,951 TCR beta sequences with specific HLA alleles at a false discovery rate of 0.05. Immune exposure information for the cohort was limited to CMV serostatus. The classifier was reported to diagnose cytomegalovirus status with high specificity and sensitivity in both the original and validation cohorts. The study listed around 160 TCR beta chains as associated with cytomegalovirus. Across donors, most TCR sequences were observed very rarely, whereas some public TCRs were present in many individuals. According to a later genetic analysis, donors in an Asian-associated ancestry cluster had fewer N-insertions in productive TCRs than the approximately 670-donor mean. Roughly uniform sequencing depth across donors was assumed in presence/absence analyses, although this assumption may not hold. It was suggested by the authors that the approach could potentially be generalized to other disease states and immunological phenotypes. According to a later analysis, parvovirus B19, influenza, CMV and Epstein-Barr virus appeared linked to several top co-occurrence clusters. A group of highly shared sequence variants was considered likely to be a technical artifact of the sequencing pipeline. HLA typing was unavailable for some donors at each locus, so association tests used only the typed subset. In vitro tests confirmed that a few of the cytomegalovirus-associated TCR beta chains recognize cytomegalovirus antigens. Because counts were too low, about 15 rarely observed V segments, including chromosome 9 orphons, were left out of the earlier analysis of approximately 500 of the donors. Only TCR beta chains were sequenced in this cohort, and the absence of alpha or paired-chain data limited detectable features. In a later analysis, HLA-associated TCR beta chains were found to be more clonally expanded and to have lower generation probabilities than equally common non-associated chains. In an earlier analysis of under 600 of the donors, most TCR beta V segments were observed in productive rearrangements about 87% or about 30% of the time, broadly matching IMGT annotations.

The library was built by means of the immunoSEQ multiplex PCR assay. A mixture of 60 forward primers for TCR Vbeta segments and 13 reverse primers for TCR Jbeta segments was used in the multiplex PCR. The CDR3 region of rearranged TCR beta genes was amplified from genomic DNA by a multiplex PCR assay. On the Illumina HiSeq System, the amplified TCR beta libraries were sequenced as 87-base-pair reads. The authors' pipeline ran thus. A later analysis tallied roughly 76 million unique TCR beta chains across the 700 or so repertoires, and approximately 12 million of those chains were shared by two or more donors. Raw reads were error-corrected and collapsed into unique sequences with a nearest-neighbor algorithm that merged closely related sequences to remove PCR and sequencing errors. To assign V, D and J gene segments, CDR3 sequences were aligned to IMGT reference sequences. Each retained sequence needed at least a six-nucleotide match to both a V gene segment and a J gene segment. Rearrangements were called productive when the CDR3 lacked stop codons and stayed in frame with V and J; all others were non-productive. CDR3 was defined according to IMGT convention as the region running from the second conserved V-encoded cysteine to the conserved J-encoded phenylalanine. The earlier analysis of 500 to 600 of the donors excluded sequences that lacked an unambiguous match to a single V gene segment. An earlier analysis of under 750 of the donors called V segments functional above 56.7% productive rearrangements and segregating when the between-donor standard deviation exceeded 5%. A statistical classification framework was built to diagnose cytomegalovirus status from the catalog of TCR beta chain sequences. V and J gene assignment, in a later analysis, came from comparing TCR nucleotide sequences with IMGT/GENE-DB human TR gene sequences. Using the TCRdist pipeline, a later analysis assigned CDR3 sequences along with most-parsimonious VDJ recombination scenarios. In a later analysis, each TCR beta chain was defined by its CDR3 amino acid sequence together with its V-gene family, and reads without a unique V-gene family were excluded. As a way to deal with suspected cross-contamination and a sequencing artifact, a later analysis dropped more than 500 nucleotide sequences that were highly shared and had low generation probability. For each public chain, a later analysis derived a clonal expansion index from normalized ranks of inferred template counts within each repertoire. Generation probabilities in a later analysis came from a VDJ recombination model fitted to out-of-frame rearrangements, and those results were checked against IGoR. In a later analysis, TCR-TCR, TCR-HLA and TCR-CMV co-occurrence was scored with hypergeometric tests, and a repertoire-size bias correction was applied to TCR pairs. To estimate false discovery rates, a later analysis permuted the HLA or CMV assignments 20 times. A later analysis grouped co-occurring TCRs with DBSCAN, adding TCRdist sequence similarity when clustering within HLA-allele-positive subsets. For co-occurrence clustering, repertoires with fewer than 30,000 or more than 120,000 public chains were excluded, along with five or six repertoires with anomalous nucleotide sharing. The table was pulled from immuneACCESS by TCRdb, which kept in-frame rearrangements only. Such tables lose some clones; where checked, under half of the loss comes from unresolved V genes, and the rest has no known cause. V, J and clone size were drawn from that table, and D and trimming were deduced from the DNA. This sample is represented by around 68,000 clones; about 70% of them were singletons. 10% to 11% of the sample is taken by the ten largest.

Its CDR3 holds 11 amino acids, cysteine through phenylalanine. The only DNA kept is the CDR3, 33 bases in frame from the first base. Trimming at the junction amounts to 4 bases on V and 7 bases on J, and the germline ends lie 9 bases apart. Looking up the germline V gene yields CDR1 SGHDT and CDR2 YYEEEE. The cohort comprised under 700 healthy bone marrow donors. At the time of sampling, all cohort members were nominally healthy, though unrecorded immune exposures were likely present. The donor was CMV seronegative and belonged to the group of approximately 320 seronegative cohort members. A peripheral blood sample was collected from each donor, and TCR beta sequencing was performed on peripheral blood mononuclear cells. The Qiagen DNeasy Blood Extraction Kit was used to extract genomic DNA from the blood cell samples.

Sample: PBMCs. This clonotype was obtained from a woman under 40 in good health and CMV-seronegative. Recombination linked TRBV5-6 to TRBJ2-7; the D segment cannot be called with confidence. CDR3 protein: CASSKTGEQYF. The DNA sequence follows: TGTGCCAGCAGCAAGACTGGGGAGCAGTACTTC.